The 5 T cell receptor beta chains below were found in one sample sequenced in a study of T cells in Graves' hyperthyroidism and ophthalmopathy. Amplification of TCR beta CDR3 regions was performed using RNA transcripts as template. The HTBI primer set drove a first-round RT-PCR of the TCR CDR3. MiXCR was run by TCRdb on the multiplex PCR reads, yielding one entry per CDR3 protein. Among around 350,000 distinct CDR3 sequences listed, roughly 13% were seen once. Sequencing input: blood. All receptors derive from a woman aged 18-30 years with Graves' hyperthyroidism.

This clonotype was recorded at least ten times. The chain couples TRBV28 to TRBJ2-2; possible D gene TRBD2, 6 bases. This CDR3 has 12 amino acids. Germline assignment: CDR1 MDHEN and CDR2 SYDVKM. V was cut by 5 bases and J by 13 bases, with 14 bases left in between. The CDR3 nucleotides read TGTGCCAGCAGTCCAGGAGGGGATCGGCTGTTTTTT. This translates into CASSPGGDRLFF.

This clonotype appeared many times. This chain joins TRBV7-9 and TRBJ2-6; the match to TRBD2 covers 8 bases. Trimming cost V 5 bases and J 1 base; bases outside gene matches: 7. CDR1 and CDR2 (germline): SEHNR, FQNEAQ (reference sequence). The length of the CDR3 is 17 residues. The CDR3 spells CASSPLGGRSGANVLTF. The CDR3 coding sequence is TGTGCCAGCAGCCCTTTGGGCGGGAGGTCTGGGGCCAACGTCCTGACTTTC.

This clonotype came up many times. The rearrangement uses TRBV10-3 and TRBJ1-6; possibly TRBD1 for D (6 bases). The germline V gene encodes CDR1 ENHRY and CDR2 SYGVKD. This CDR3 spans 17 amino acids. V shed 0 bases and J shed 8 bases, with 17 bases lying between them. CDR3 bases: TGTGCCATCAGTGAGTCTGGGGGCACCGTCAAGGATTCACCCCTCCACTTT. Its translation is CAISESGGTVKDSPLHF.

The table lists this clonotype with many counts. The rearrangement uses TRBV6-1 and TRBJ1-5; TRBD1 is a possible D gene (5 bases). CDR1 and CDR2 (germline): MNHNS, SASEGT. V was pared by 7 bases and J by 9 bases, with 19 bases between. The CDR3 runs to 14 residues. The CDR3 protein is CASIPTTVTGPQHF. The CDR3 DNA follows: TGTGCCAGCATTCCCACGACAGTAACGGGGCCCCAGCATTTT.

This clonotype was picked up many times. The J gene is TRBJ1-5, the V gene TRBV19, with 7 bases fitting TRBD1. With 6 bases clipped from V and 1 base from J, the junction kept 6 bases outside the gene matches. This CDR3 contains 15 residues. From germline, CDR1 is LNHDA and CDR2 SQIVND (reference sequence). The CDR3 sequence: CASRTDRASNQPQHF. The CDR3 DNA is TGTGCCAGTAGAACTGACAGGGCGAGCAATCAGCCCCAGCATTTT.